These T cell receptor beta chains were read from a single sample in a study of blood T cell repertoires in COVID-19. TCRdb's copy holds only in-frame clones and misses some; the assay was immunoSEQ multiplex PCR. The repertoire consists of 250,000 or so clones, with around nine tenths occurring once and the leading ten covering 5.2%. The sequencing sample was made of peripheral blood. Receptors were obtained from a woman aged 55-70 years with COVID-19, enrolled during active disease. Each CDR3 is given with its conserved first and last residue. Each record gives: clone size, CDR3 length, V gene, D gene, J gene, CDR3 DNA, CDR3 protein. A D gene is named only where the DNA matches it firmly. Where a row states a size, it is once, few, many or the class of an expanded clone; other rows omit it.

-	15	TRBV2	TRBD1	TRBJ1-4	TGTGCCAGCAGGCGACCGGGACAGGGTAATGAAAAACTGTTTTTT	CASRRPGQGNEKLFF
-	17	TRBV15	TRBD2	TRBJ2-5	TGTGCCACCAGCAGAGCCCCGGGTATAGCGGGAGGAGAGACCCAGTACTTC	CATSRAPGIAGGETQYF
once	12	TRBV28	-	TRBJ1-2	TGTGCCAGCAGCCAAATTAACTATGGCTACACCTTC	CASSQINYGYTF
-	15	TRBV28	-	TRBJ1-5	TGTGCCAGCAGTACGTCCGGGTATAGCAATCAGCCCCAGCATTTT	CASSTSGYSNQPQHF
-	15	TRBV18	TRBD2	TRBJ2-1	TGTGCCAGCTCACCACTCAAAGTTAGCGGGAATGAGCAGTTCTTC	CASSPLKVSGNEQFF
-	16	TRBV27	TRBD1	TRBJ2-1	TGTGCCAGCAGTTTACCGACACAGGGGCTGACCAATGAGCAGTTCTTC	CASSLPTQGLTNEQFF
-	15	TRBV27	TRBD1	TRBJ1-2	TGTGCCAGCAGTTTAGTACCCGGGACAGGGCTTGGCTACACCTTC	CASSLVPGTGLGYTF
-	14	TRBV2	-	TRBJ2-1	TGTGCCAGCAGTGACCGGCGGGTGTACAATGAGCAGTTCTTC	CASSDRRVYNEQFF
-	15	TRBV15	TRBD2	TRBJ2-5	TGTGCCACCAGCAGGAGTGGGGGGGACCAAGAGACCCAGTACTTC	CATSRSGGDQETQYF
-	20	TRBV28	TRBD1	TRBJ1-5	TGTGCCAGCAGTCCGTTCGGGCAGGGGGCAAACGGGCGCCTCAATCAGCCCCAGCATTTT	CASSPFGQGANGRLNQPQHF
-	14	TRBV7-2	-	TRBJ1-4	TGTGCCAGCAGCTTAGGGCAGGGGAAAAAAAAACTGTTTTTT	CASSLGQGKKKLFF
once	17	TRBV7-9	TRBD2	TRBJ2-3	TGTGCCAGCAGCTTAGCGTCCTTAGCGGGAGGCTCAGATACGCAGTATTTT	CASSLASLAGGSDTQYF
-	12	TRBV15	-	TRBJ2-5	TGTGCCACCAGCAGGGGGCGAGAGACCCAGTACTTC	CATSRGRETQYF
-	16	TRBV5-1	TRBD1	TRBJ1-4	TGCGCCAGCAGGGACGGACAGGGTCGTCCTAATGAAAAACTGTTTTTT	CASRDGQGRPNEKLFF
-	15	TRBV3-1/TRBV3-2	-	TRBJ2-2	TGTGCCAGCAGCCAAGACGGGAGAGGTACCGGGGAGCTGTTTTTT	CASSQDGRGTGELFF
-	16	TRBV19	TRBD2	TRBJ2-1	TGTGCCAGTAAGATGACTAGCGGAAGCTCCTACAATGAGCAGTTCTTC	CASKMTSGSSYNEQFF
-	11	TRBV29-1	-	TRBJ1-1	TGCAGCGTTGAATGGACAGCCGAAGCTTTCTTT	CSVEWTAEAFF
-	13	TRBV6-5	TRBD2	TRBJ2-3	TGTGCCAGCGGGCGGGAGGCCCCAGATACGCAGTATTTT	CASGREAPDTQYF
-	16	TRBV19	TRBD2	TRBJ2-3	TGTGCCAGTAGTCCTCTAGCGGGGCGGCAGACAGATACGCAGTATTTT	CASSPLAGRQTDTQYF
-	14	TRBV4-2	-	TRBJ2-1	TGTGCCAGCAGCCAAGACCGGGAAGAACATGAGCAGTTCTTC	CASSQDREEHEQFF
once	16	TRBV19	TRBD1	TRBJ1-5	TGTGCCAGTAGTACCCGGACAGGGGGCCGAAATCAGCCCCAGCATTTT	CASSTRTGGRNQPQHF
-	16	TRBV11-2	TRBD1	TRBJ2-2	TGTGCCAGCAGCCCAGGACAGGGGGCGCAGAGCGGGGAGCTGTTTTTT	CASSPGQGAQSGELFF
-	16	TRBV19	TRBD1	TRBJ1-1	TGTGCCAGTCATTGGGGACAGAGCAACATGAACACTGAAGCTTTCTTT	CASHWGQSNMNTEAFF
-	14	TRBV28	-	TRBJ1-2	TGTGCCAGCACCACAATAGGAGGCATCAGTGGCTACACCTTC	CASTTIGGISGYTF
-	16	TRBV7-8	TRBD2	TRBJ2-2	TGTGCCAGCAGCTTTCCTAGCGGGAGGAGTACCGGGGAGCTGTTTTTT	CASSFPSGRSTGELFF
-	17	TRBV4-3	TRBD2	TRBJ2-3	TGCGCCAGCAGCCAAAAGACGGGACTAGCGAGCGGAGATACGCAGTATTTT	CASSQKTGLASGDTQYF
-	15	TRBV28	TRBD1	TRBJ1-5	TGTGCCAGCAGTTTAACTGGGCAGGGGGGACAGCCCCAGCATTTT	CASSLTGQGGQPQHF
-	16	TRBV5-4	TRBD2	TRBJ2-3	TGTGCCAGCAGCCGATATAGCGGGGGGAGCACAGATACGCAGTATTTT	CASSRYSGGSTDTQYF
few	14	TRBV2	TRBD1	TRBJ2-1	TGTGCCAGCAGGAGGACAGGGGGGTCCAATGAGCAGTTCTTC	CASRRTGGSNEQFF
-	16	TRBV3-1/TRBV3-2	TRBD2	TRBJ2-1	TGTGCCAGCAGCCGCCGTAGCGGGAGCTCCTACAATGAGCAGTTCTTC	CASSRRSGSSYNEQFF
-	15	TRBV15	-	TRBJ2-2	TGTGCCACCAGCAGAGATCTTAGGGAGAACGGGGAGCTGTTTTTT	CATSRDLRENGELFF
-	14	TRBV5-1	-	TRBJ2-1	TGCGCCAGCAGCTTGTCGCAGTCCTACAATGAGCAGTTCTTC	CASSLSQSYNEQFF
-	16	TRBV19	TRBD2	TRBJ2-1	TGTGCCAGTAGTATCTTCGGGACTAGCGGAAACAATGAGCAGTTCTTC	CASSIFGTSGNNEQFF
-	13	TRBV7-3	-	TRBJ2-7	TGTGCCAGCAGCCGCGGGGCCTCCTACGAGCAGTACTTC	CASSRGASYEQYF
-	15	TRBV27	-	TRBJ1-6	TGTGCCAGCAGCCCCCACAGGGCGTTTAATTCACCCCTCCACTTT	CASSPHRAFNSPLHF
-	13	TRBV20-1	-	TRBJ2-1	TGCAGTGCTAGTCGTGGGAGAGTAAATGAGCAGTTCTTC	CSASRGRVNEQFF
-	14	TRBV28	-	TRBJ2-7	TGTGCCAGCTGCCCCCAGGATAATACGTCCGAGCAGTACTTC	CASCPQDNTSEQYF
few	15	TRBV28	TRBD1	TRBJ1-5	TGTGCCAGCAGTCGTGGACAGGGCTCAGGTCAGCCCCAGCATTTT	CASSRGQGSGQPQHF
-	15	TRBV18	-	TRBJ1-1	TGTGCCAGCTCACCTCGACAGAACTTGAACACTGAAGCTTTCTTT	CASSPRQNLNTEAFF
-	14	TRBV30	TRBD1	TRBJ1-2	TGTGCCTGGAGTAAGGACAGGCTGTCGGGTGGCTACACCTTC	CAWSKDRLSGGYTF
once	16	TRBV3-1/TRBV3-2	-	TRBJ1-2	TGTGCCAGCAGCCACCACCCAGAGCGGGCGGGCTATGGCTACACCTTC	CASSHHPERAGYGYTF
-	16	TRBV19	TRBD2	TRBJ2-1	TGTGCCAGTAGTAAATTAGAGCGGGACTGGGCAAGAGAGCAGTTCTTC	CASSKLERDWAREQFF